Sequencing of this TCR beta chain was carried out in a study of T and B cells in COVID-19 patients. Blood genomic DNA input for TRB amplification was about 250-500 ng. In germline, CDR1 is SQVTM, CDR2 ANQGSEA. V shed 6 bases and J shed 0 bases, with 11 bases lying between them. The CDR3 consists of 13 residues. This clonotype is categorized as medium-sized. BIOMED2 TRB-A/B primer pools were used in multiplex TRB PCR. TCRdb independently ran MiXCR on the multiplex PCR reads; one entry per CDR3 protein. The repertoire holds about 15,000 distinct CDR3 sequences, around 30% seen once, with roughly 1.2% in the top ten.

The chain uses TRBV29-1 and TRBJ1-1; D gene uncertain. This TCR was sampled from a human donor who had recovered from COVID-19. The sample was blood. The CDR3 nucleotides read TGCAGCGTCGCGCTTACGATGAACACTGAAGCTTTCTTT. Its translation: CSVALTMNTEAFF.